This TCR beta chain was sequenced in a study of human T cells and chemical hapten exposure. Time point denoted: patch test 1, 2 weeks after DPC sensitization. Treatment meaning: therapeutic diphenylcyclopropenone sensitization with weekly scalp DPC. Each CDR3 protein gets one entry after TCRdb re-called the RACE reads with MiXCR. Among tens of thousands of distinct CDR3 sequences listed, around 7% were seen once. This clonotype occurred a few times. CDR1 is LNHDA, CDR2 SQIVND, per germline (reference sequence). V was clipped by 1 base and J by 6 bases, with 19 bases between them. The CDR3 loop spans 16 amino acids.

The sequence derives from a woman aged 30 to 39 with alopecia areata. Some clones in this sample may be carry-over from other donors' samples. This material consisted of whole blood, taken in connection with sensitization to the hapten diphenylcyclopropenone (DPC). This sequence joins TRBV19 and TRBJ2-7; maybe TRBD1 (6 bases). CDR3 DNA sequence: TGTGCCAGTAGTATAGCTGGGGGCAGGGGATCAGCCGAGCAGTACTTC. Protein: CASSIAGGRGSAEQYF.